The clone carrying this T cell receptor (beta chain) was picked up a small number of times. Its antigen is unidentified. Germline V gives CDR1 MNHEY, CDR2 SMNVEV (reference sequence). The CDR3 contains 15 residues. V was cut by 2 bases and J by 2 bases, with 10 bases left in between. Quantitative 5'-RACE with molecular barcodes was used to make the TCR beta libraries. TCRdb recomputed calls from the 5' RACE reads with MiXCR, one row per CDR3 protein. The sample carries roughly 30,000 distinct CDR3 sequences, roughly 29% recorded once. The sample originates from a study of CD8 T cells in ankylosing spondylitis. Findings and caveats of the study: There was reportedly significant enrichment of clones that were disease-linked in matched ankylosing spondylitis synovial fluid. Earlier reports found some motif variants in synovial fluid and blood in reactive arthritis. A TCR beta motif made of eight highly homologous variants seemed typical of ankylosing spondylitis blood.

The sample comprised synovial fluid, either unsorted or a sorted T cell fraction (not recorded which). V gene TRBV27 combines with J gene TRBJ1-5, with D unclear. This sequence was found in a male donor with ankylosing spondylitis. In DNA, the CDR3 is TGTGCCAGCAGTTTACGGCCCTTGGGCAATCAGCCCCAGCATTTT. It yields the protein CASSLRPLGNQPQHF.